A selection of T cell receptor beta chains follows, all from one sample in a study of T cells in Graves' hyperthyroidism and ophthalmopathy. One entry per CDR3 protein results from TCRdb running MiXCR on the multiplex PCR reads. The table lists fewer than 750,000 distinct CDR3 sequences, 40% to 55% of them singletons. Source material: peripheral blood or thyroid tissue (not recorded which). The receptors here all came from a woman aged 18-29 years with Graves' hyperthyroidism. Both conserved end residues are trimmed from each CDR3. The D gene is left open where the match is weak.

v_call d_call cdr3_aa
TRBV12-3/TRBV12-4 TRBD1 ASTKTGLSPLH
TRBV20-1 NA SASGGQQPQH
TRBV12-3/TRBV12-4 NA ASSLLTAGVPSEAF
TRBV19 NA ASSTDTRTDTQY
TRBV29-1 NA SVDGGTSEGETQH
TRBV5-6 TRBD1 ASSLGDSREIFTEAF
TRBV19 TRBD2 ASSRSSGRKGNEQF
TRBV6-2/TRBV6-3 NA ASSLSPSQAPGYEQY
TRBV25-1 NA ASRERDQPQH
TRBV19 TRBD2 ASSTSAAGGGETQY
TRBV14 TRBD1 ASSRRTGDDGYT
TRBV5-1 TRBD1 ASSLEGQGSETQY
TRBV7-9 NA ASSLLTIPSYNEQF
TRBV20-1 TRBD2 SARGLLAAVLNTGELF
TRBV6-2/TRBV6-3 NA ASISLRLVETQY
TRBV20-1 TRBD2 SARAAGGPLNYEQY
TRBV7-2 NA ASSPDSSAYEQY
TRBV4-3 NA ASSQEGGDGSETQY
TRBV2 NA ASMPSRNQPQH
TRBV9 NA ASSVGQADGYT
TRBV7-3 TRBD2 ASSRGLAGLGEQF
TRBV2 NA AGSELGSGDNEQY
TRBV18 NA ASSPPQTEHGNTIY
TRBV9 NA ASSVVSGMGGYT
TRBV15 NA ATSSQDLRVYGYT
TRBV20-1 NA SAYRVETQY
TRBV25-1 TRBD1 ASAGAPGQATGNYGYT
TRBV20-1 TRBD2 SAETSGRY
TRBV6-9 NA ASSPYGAYEQY
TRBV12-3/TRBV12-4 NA ASSLKSDTQY
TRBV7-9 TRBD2 ASSRQTSGRNYEQY
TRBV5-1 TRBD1 ASSLFPGGLIYEQY
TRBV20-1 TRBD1 SAYLGQMNTEAF
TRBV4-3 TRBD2 ASSRASGTTGELF
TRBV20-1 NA SATGRTDRGNTIY